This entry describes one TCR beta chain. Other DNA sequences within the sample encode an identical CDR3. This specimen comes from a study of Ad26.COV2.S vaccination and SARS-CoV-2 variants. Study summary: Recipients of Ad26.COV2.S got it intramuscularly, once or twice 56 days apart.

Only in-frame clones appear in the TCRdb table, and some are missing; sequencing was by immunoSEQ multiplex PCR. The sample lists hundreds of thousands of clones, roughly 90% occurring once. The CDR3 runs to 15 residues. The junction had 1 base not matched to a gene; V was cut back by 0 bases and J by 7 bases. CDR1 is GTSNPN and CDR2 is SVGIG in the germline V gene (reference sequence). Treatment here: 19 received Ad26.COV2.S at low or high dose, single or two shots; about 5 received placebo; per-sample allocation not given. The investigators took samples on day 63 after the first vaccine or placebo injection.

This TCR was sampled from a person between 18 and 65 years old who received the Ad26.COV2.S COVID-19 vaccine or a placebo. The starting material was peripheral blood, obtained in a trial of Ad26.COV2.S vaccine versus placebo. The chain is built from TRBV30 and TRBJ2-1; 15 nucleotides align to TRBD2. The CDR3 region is CAWSVGLAGGNEQFF. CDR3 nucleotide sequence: TGTGCCTGGAGTGTTGGACTAGCGGGAGGGAATGAGCAGTTCTTC. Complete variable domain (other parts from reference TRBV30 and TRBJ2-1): SQTIHQWPATLVQPVGSPLSLECTVEGTSNPNLYWYRQAAGRGLQLLFYSVGIGQISSEVPQNLSASRPQDRQFILSSKKLLLSDSGFYLCAWSVGLAGGNEQFFGPGTRLTVL.